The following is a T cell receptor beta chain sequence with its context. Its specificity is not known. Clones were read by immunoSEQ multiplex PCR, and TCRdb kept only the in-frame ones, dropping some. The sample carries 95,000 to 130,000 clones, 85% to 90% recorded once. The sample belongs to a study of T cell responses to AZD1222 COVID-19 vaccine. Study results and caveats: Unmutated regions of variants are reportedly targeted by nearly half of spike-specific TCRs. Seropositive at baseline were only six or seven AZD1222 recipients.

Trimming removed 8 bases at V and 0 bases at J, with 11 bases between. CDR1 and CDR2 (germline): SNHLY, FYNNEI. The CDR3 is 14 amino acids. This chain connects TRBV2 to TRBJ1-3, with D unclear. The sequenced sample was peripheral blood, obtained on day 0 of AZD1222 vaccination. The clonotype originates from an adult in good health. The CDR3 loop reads CASQVGSSGNTIYF. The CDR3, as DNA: TGTGCCAGCCAAGTGGGCAGCTCTGGAAACACCATATATTTT.